This T cell receptor (beta chain) is from a study of T cells after yellow fever vaccination. Findings and limits, study-wide: A weaker secondary response peaked on day 5, the primary on day 15.

A word on this clonotype: The antigen remains unidentified.

In germline, CDR1 is LGHNA, CDR2 YNFKEQ. CDR3 length: 16 amino acids. Trimming pared 0 bases from V and 2 bases from J, leaving 13 bases between. Universal primer sites and UMIs were introduced during 5'RACE template-switching synthesis of TCR cDNA. TCRdb re-derived calls from the 5' RACE reads in MiXCR, one entry per CDR3 protein. The sample has under 600,000 distinct CDR3 sequences; roughly a fifth are singletons. The sequence came from a young man who received the YFV17D yellow fever vaccine. The chain has TRBV4-2 and TRBJ1-1; D is ambiguous. The sequences come from PBMCs, collected less than 25 days after the first yellow fever vaccination. In nucleotides, the CDR3 is TGTGCCAGCAGCCAAGATTGGCGCGGATTTAACACTGAAGCTTTCTTT. Protein: CASSQDWRGFNTEAFF.